This TCR beta chain was recorded in a study of T cells in localized non-small cell lung cancer. Study-level results: Longer overall survival was seen with higher T cell density measured in blood. Adjacent uninvolved lung had the highest clonality, suggesting focused antigen responses.

Here immunoSEQ multiplex PCR was the method, and the copy in TCRdb shows in-frame clones only, minus some. The sample consists of 70,000 or so clones, around 84% of them appearing once. Comment on this clone: Its antigen remains unknown.

This CDR3 region has 17 residues. Deletions cut 1 base from V and 3 bases from J, with 15 bases between. Germline V gene sequence: CDR1 KGHSH, CDR2 LQKENI. The TCR originated in a female donor of 60 years or more with stage I lung adenocarcinoma. The material was peripheral blood, obtained before any cancer treatment. The chain joins TRBV18 to TRBJ2-2, with D perhaps TRBD1 (5 bases). The CDR3 spells CASSPREDSRYTGELFF. In DNA, the CDR3 is TGTGCCAGCTCACCACGAGAAGACAGCCGATACACCGGGGAGCTGTTTTTT.